The 20 T cell receptor beta chains in this list originate from one sample, sequenced in a study of T cells in women clearing cervical HPV infection. Clones were read by immunoSEQ multiplex PCR, and TCRdb kept only the in-frame ones, dropping some. The sample data list roughly 15,000 clones. Sequences were obtained from blood buffy coat. These receptors were taken from a woman between 18 and 70 years old with a cervical HPV16 infection that either progressed to CIN3+ or cleared (not recorded which).

The CDR3 spells CASSEGLSSPLHF. The sequenced CDR3 bases are TGTGCCAGCAGTGAGGGACTGAGTTCACCC. The chain joins TRBV2 to TRBJ1-6; maybe TRBD1 (5 bases). The read finishes 3 residues shy of the CDR3 end, and the germline J gene is used to complete it. Trimming removed 3 bases from V and 9 bases from J, with 9 bases in between. Germline V gives CDR1 SNHLY, CDR2 FYNNEI. The CDR3 loop spans 13 amino acids.

Details on this clone: The read stops 3 residues short of the end of the CDR3; the missing end is completed from the germline J gene. The rearrangement joins TRBV12-5 to TRBJ1-3, with D perhaps TRBD1 (5 bases). Trimming pared 6 bases from V and 3 bases from J, leaving 9 bases between. The length of the CDR3 is 13 residues. The germline gives CDR1 LGHNT, CDR2 FRNRAP. The DNA read from the CDR3 is TGTGCTAGTGGGGGGGGAGTTGGAAACACC. Translated, it gives CASGGGVGNT. The entire CDR3 sequence reads CASGGGVGNTIYF.

The CDR3 is CASSIRDTGYTF. Partial CDR3 DNA: TGTGCCAGTAGTATCCGGGACACTGGC. The chain links TRBV19 to TRBJ1-2, with D perhaps matching TRBD1 (6 bases). The sequenced fragment ends 3 residues before the CDR3 boundary, so the rest is inferred from the germline J gene. V was trimmed by 3 bases and J by 7 bases, leaving 9 bases between them. This CDR3 has 12 residues. Germline CDR1 and CDR2: LNHDA and SQIVND (reference sequence).

In the case of this clone: From the germline J gene comes the end of the CDR3, since the read stops 3 residues before it. The chain links TRBV27 to TRBJ2-7, with TRBD1 matching 9 bases. Germline V CDR1 and CDR2: MNHEY, SMNVEV (reference sequence). V trimming: 4 bases; J trimming: 5 bases; junction bases outside the gene matches: 15. CDR3 length: 17 residues. The DNA read from the CDR3 is TGTGCCAGCAGTTCGACGCGGGACAGGGTTTGGATCCACGAG. Its translation is CASSSTRDRVWIHE. The CDR3 in its entirety is CASSSTRDRVWIHEQYF.

Comments on this clone: From the germline J gene comes the end of the CDR3, since the read stops 3 residues before it. The rearrangement uses TRBV5-4 and TRBJ2-1; 9 bases align to TRBD2. CDR3 size: 15 residues. The germline gives CDR1 SGHNT, CDR2 YYREEE (reference sequence). With V trimmed by 2 bases and J by 8 bases, 8 bases remained unmatched. The CDR3 DNA, read in part, is TGTGCCAGCAGCTTAAGGGCGGGGGGGAACGATGAG. Its translation is CASSLRAGGNDE. The entire CDR3 reads CASSLRAGGNDEQFF.

About this clone itself: The DNA ends 3 residues before the CDR3 does, and the rest of the CDR3 is filled in from the germline J gene. The chain joins TRBV7-9 to TRBJ1-1; D remains ambiguous. The germline CDR1 and CDR2 sequences are SEHNR and FQNEAQ (reference sequence). The ends were cut back, 6 bases at V and 0 bases at J, with 11 bases in the middle. The length of the CDR3 is 14 residues. CDR3 DNA, as far as it was read: TGTGCCAGCAGTCAACATACCCTGAACACTGAA. Its translation: CASSQHTLNTE. The whole CDR3 is CASSQHTLNTEAFF.

Concerning this clone: The CDR3 end is not reached by the read, which stops 3 residues before it; the germline J gene fills it in. The V and J genes are TRBV2 and TRBJ2-3; 10 nucleotides agree with TRBD2. Germline CDR1 and CDR2: SNHLY and FYNNEI. The CDR3 contains 15 residues. This CDR3 is CASSEETSGSETQYF. The sequenced part of the CDR3 DNA is TGTGCCAGCAGTGAGGAGACTAGCGGGTCGGAGACG.

As for this clone: The read stops 3 residues short of the end of the CDR3; the missing end is completed from the germline J gene. The rearrangement links TRBV5-1 to TRBJ1-6, with D possibly TRBD1 on 5 matching bases. In germline, CDR1 is SGHRS, CDR2 YFSETQ. This CDR3 contains 13 residues. Trimming took 5 bases from V and 7 from J, leaving 10 bases between them. The CDR3 bases that were read are TGCGCCAGCAGTGGTGGGGGGAATTCACCC. Translated: CASSGGGNSP. The CDR3, in full, reads CASSGGGNSPLHF.

About this clone: The read gets to within 3 residues of the CDR3 end, and the germline J gene fills in the rest. The chain combines TRBV20-1 with TRBJ2-3; 8 nucleotides match TRBD2. J was trimmed by 2 bases and V by 5 bases; bases with no gene match: 6. Germline CDR1 is DFQATT and CDR2 is SNEGSKA (reference sequence). The length of the CDR3 is 14 residues. CDR3: CSAPTSGLTDTQYF. The CDR3 DNA, read in part, is TGCAGTGCTCCCACTAGCGGCCTCACAGATACG.

Comment on this clone: The read ends 3 residues shy of where the CDR3 ends; the end is completed using the germline J gene. The gene calls are TRBV18 and TRBJ2-2; D unresolved. Trimming removed 6 bases from V and 5 bases from J, with 10 bases in between. This CDR3 is built from 13 residues. Germline CDR1 reads KGHSH; CDR2 reads LQKENI. The CDR3 protein is CASSQDFTGELFF. The sequenced part of the CDR3 DNA is TGTGCCAGCTCCCAGGATTTTACCGGGGAG.

As regards this clone: Relative to the germline gene, one junction end is altered; a read error may explain this. The read ends 3 residues early relative to the CDR3; the germline J gene fills the gap. This chain connects TRBV18 to TRBJ1-6; possibly TRBD1 for D (6 bases). The CDR3 consists of 14 residues. Germline values: CDR1 KGHSH, CDR2 LQKENI. The DNA read from the CDR3 is TGTGCCCGCTCACCTAGAAAGAGGGGGGGAGCC. Its protein is CARSPRKRGGA. The whole CDR3 sequence is CARSPRKRGGALHF.

In regard to this clone: Read coverage stops 3 residues before the CDR3 terminus; the germline J gene supplies the remainder. The chain has TRBV2 and TRBJ1-2; 7 bases are a match to TRBD1. The germline CDR1 and CDR2 sequences are SNHLY and FYNNEI. The CDR3 loop spans 13 amino acids. The CDR3 is CASTRDSSYDYTF. Partial CDR3 DNA: TGTGCCAGCACCCGGGACAGCTCCTACGAC. The complete variable domain, with remaining parts taken from reference TRBV2 and TRBJ1-2, reads EPEVTQTPSHQVTQMGQEVILRCVPISNHLYFYWYRQILGQKVEFLVSFYNNEISEKSEIFDDQFSVERPDGSNFTLKIRSTKLEDSAMYFCASTRDSSYDYTFGSGTRLTVV.

Concerning this clone: The read comes to an end 3 residues before the CDR3 does, leaving the germline J gene to fill in the end. The gene calls are TRBV5-6 and TRBJ1-2, with D maybe TRBD1 (5 bases). The length of the CDR3 is 14 residues. The ends were cut back, 5 bases at V and 6 bases at J, with 17 bases in the middle. Germline V gene lookup returns CDR1 SGHDT and CDR2 YYEEEE. CDR3 sequence: CASSRWGFGHGYTF. The sequenced CDR3 bases are TGTGCCAGCAGTCGGTGGGGCTTTGGGCATGGC.

Points on this clone: The CDR3 end falls 3 residues outside the read, so it is completed with the germline J gene. The rearrangement joins TRBV2 to TRBJ2-1; possibly TRBD2 for D (6 bases). Germline values: CDR1 SNHLY, CDR2 FYNNEI. V was cut by 6 bases and J by 7 bases, with 13 bases left in between. CDR3 size: 13 residues. The CDR3 sequence: CASRRAEGNEQFF. The sequenced part of the CDR3 DNA is TGTGCCAGCAGGCGCGCGGAGGGGAATGAG.

As to this clone: The CDR3 goes on 3 residues after the read ends, and that part is filled in from the germline J gene. This sequence joins TRBV20-1 and TRBJ2-1; 7 nucleotides agree with TRBD1. Unmatched junction bases numbered 13, after V lost 3 bases and J lost 2 bases. Per germline, CDR1 DFQATT and CDR2 SNEGSKA (reference sequence). The CDR3 is made up of 17 amino acids. CDR3 protein: CSARRPGTAAPYNEQFF. CDR3 bases read: TGCAGTGCTAGGAGACCCGGGACAGCCGCCCCCTACAATGAG.

As regards this clone: The missing CDR3 end, 3 residues past where the read stops, is filled in from the germline J gene. The chain employs TRBV6-1 and TRBJ1-1; a weak D match, TRBD1 (5 bases). Germline assignment: CDR1 MNHNS and CDR2 SASEGT. The length of the CDR3 is 15 residues. V was trimmed by 1 base and J by 3 bases, leaving 12 bases between them. Incomplete CDR3 DNA: TGTGCCAGCAGTGAAGTTGGTCAGGGCTACACTGAA. This encodes CASSEVGQGYTE. The full CDR3 protein is CASSEVGQGYTEAFF.

Points on this clone: The read comes to an end 3 residues before the CDR3 does, leaving the germline J gene to fill in the end. The rearrangement links TRBV2 to TRBJ2-1, with 9 nucleotides matching TRBD2. Trimming took 0 bases from V and 5 from J; bases not matched to a gene: 11. Germline V CDR1 and CDR2: SNHLY, FYNNEI. This CDR3 is 18 amino acids long. CDR3 loop: CASSEAGGGAREHNEQFF. Incomplete CDR3 DNA: TGTGCCAGCAGTGAAGCGGGCGGGGGGGCCCGAGAACACAATGAG.

Note on this clone: The read ends 3 residues before the CDR3 terminus; that terminus is restored from the germline J gene. The rearrangement uses TRBV30 and TRBJ2-3; 8 bases are a match to TRBD2. V dropped 4 bases and J dropped 2; count of bases not matched to a gene: 5. This CDR3 region has 14 residues. Germline CDR1 reads GTSNPN; CDR2 reads SVGIG (reference sequence). CDR3 sequence: CAWTRGGPTDTQYF. Incomplete CDR3 DNA: TGTGCCTGGACTCGGGGGGGCCCCACAGATACG.

On this clone: The read ends 3 residues before the CDR3 terminus; that terminus is restored from the germline J gene. The rearrangement uses TRBV18 and TRBJ2-1, with 11 nucleotides matching TRBD2. CDR1 and CDR2 (germline): KGHSH, LQKENI. Trimming removed 3 bases from V and 4 bases from J; junction bases left unmatched: 5. The CDR3 spans 16 residues. The covered CDR3 bases are TGTGCCAGCTCACCGCCCCTAGCGGGGGGTTACAATGAG. This codes for CASSPPLAGGYNE. The whole CDR3 reads CASSPPLAGGYNEQFF.

A remark on this clone: The DNA ends 3 residues before the CDR3 does, and the rest of the CDR3 is filled in from the germline J gene. The rearrangement joins TRBV7-2 to TRBJ1-1, with a possible D match to TRBD1 (6 bases). The V gene's germline CDR1 is SGHTA and CDR2 FQGNSA. Trimming stripped 1 base from V and 5 bases from J, with 11 bases between. The CDR3 runs 14 residues. The CDR3 here is CASSLEPQGTEAFF. CDR3 bases read: TGTGCCAGCAGCTTAGAACCACAGGGAACTGAA.